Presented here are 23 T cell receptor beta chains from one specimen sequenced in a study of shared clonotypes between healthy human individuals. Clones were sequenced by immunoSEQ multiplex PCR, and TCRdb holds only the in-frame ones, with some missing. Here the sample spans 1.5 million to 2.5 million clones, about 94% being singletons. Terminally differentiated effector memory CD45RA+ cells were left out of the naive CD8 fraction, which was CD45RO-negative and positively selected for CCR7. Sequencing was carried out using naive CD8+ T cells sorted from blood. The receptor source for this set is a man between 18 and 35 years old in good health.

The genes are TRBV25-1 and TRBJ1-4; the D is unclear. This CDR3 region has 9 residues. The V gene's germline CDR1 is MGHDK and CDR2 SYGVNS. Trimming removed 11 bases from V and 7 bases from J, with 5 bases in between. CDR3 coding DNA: TGTGCCGCGGGTGAAAAACTGTTTTTT. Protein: CAAGEKLFF.

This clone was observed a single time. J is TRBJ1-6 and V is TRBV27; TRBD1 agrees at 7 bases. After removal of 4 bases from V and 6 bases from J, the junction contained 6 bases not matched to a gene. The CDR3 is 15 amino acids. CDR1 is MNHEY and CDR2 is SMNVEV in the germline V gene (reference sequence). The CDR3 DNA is TGTGCCAGCAGTTACGGACAGGATTTTAATTCACCCCTCCACTTT. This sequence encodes CASSYGQDFNSPLHF.

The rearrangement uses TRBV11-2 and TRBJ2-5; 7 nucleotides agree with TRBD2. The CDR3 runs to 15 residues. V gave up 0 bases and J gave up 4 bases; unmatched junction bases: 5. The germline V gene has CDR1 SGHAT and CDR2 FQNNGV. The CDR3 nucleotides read TGTGCCAGCAGCTTAGACGCGGGAGTAGGAGAGACCCAGTACTTC. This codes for CASSLDAGVGETQYF.

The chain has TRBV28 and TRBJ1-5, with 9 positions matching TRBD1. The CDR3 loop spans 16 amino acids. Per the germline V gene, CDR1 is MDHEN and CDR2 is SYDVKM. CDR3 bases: TGTTTCTCAGGACAGGGGTTTTTGGATAGCAATCAGCCCCAGCATTTT. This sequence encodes CFSGQGFLDSNQPQHF.

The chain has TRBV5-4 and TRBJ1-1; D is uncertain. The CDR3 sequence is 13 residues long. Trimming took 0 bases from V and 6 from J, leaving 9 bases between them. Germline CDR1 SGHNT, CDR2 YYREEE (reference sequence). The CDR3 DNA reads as TGTGCCAGCAGCTTGGGGGAAAGCGCTGAAGCTTTCTTT. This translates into CASSLGESAEAFF. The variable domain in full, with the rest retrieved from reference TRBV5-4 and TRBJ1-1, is ETGVTQSPTHLIKTRGQQVTLRCSSQSGHNTVSWYQQALGQGPQFIFQYYREEENGRGNFPPRFSGLQFPNYSSELNVNALELDDSALYLCASSLGESAEAFFGQGTRLTVV.

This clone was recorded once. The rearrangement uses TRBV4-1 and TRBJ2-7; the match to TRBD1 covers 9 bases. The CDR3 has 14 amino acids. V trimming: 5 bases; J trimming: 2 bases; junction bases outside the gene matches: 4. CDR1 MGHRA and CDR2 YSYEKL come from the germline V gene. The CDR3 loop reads CASSAGQGPYEQYF. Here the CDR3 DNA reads TGCGCCAGCAGCGCGGGACAGGGCCCCTACGAGCAGTACTTC.

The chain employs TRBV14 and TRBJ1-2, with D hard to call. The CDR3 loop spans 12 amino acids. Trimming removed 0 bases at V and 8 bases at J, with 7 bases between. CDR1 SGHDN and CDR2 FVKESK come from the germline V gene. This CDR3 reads CASSQDGRGYTF. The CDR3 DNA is TGTGCCAGCAGCCAAGACGGTCGCGGCTACACCTTC. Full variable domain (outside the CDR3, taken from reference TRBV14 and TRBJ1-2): EAGVTQFPSHSVIEKGQTVTLRCDPISGHDNLYWYRRVMGKEIKFLLHFVKESKQDESGMPNNRFLAERTGGTYSTLKVQPAELEDSGVYFCASSQDGRGYTFGSGTRLTVV.

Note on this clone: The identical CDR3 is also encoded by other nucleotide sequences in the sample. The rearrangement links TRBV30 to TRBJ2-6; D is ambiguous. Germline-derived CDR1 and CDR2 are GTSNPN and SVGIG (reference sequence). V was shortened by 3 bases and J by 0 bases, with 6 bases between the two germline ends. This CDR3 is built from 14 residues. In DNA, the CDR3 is TGTGCCTGGAGCTGGGGCTCTGGGGCCAACGTCCTGACTTTC. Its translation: CAWSWGSGANVLTF.

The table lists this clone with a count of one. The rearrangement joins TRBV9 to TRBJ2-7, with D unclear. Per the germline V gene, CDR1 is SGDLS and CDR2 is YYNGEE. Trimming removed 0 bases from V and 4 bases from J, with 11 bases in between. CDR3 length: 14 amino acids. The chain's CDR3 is CASSVADLRYEQYF. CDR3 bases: TGTGCCAGCAGCGTAGCCGACCTGAGGTACGAGCAGTACTTC.

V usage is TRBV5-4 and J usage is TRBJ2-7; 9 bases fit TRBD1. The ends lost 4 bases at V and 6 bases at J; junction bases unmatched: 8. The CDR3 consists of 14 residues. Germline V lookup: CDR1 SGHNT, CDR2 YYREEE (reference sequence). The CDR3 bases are TGTGCCAGCAGCAGTGCGGACAGGGGTGTCGAGCAGTACTTC. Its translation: CASSSADRGVEQYF.

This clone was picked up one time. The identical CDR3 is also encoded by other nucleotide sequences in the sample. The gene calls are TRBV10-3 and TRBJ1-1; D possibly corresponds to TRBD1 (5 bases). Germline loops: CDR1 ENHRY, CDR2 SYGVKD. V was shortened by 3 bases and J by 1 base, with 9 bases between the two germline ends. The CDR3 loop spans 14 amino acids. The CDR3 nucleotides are TGTGCCATCAGTGATGGGGCTCCGAACACTGAAGCTTTCTTT. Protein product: CAISDGAPNTEAFF.

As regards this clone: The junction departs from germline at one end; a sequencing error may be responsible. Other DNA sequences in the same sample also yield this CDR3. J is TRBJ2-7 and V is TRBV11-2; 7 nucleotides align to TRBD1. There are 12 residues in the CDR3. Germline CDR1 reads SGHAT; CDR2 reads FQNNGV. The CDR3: CASSLDRDEQYF. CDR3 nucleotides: TGTGCCAGCAGCCTAGACAGGGACGAGCAGTACTTC. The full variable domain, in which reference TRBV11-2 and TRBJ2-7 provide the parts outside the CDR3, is EAGVAQSPRYKIIEKRQSVAFWCNPISGHATLYWYQQILGQGPKLLIQFQNNGVVDDSQLPKDRFSAERLKGVDSTLKIQPAKLEDSAVYLCASSLDRDEQYFGPGTRLTVT.

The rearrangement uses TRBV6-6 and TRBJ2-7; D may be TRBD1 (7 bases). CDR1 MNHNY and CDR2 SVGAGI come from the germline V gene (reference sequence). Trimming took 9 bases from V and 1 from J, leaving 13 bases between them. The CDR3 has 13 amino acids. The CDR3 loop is CASWGDSSYEQYF. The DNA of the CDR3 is TGTGCCAGTTGGGGGGACAGTTCCTACGAGCAGTACTTC.

CDR3 amino acids: CASSYSERPEHEQYF. CDR3 DNA: TGTGCCAGCAGTTACTCGGAACGGCCAGAGCACGAGCAGTACTTC. V and J are TRBV6-5 and TRBJ2-7, with no clear D. With 0 bases removed from V and 5 bases from J, the gap between germline ends came to 14 bases. CDR3 length: 15 residues. Germline CDR1 is MNHEY and CDR2 is SVGAGI.

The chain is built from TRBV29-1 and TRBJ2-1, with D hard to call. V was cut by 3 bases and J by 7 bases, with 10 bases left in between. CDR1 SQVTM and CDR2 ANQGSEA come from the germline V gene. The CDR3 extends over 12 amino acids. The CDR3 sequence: CSVEWQGNEQFF. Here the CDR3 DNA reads TGCAGCGTTGAGTGGCAAGGAAATGAGCAGTTCTTC.

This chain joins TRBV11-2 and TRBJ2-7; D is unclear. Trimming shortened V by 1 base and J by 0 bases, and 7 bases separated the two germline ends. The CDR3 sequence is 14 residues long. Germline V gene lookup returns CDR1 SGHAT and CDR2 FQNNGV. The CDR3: CASSLGFSSYEQYF. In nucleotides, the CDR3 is TGTGCCAGCAGCTTAGGGTTCAGCTCCTACGAGCAGTACTTC.

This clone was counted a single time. Written as DNA, the CDR3 is TGTGCCAGCAGCCTGACGGGGGACACTGAAGCTTTCTTT. As protein: CASSLTGDTEAFF. This sequence joins TRBV25-1 and TRBJ1-1; possibly TRBD1 for D (5 bases). Trimming took 6 bases from V and 3 from J, leaving 11 bases between them. The germline gives CDR1 MGHDK, CDR2 SYGVNS. This CDR3 region has 13 residues.

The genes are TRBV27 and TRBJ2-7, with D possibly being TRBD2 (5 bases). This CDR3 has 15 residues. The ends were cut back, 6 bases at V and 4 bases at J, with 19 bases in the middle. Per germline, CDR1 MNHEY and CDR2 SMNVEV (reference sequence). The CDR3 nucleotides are TGTGCCAGCAGCCCCCAGCGGTTTAACCTTTACGAGCAGTACTTC. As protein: CASSPQRFNLYEQYF.

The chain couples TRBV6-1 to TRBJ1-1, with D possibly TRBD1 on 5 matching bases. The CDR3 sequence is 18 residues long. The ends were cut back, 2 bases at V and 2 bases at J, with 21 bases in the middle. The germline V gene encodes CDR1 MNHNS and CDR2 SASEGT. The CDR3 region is CASSEFWGTPGSNTEAFF. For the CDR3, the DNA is TGTGCCAGCAGTGAATTTTGGGGGACGCCGGGCTCAAACACTGAAGCTTTCTTT.

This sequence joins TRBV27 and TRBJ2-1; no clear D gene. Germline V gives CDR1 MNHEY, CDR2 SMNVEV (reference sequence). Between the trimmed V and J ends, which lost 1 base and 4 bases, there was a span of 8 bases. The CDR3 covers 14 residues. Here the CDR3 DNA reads TGTGCCAGCAGTTTATTTGAAGAGTACAATGAGCAGTTCTTC. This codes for CASSLFEEYNEQFF.

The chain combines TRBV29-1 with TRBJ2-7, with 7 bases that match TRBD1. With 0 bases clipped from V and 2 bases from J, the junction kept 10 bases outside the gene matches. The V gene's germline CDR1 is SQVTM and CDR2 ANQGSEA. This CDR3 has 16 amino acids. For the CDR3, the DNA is TGCAGCGTTGAAGATTCCGCCAGGGGGAAACCCTACGAGCAGTACTTC. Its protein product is CSVEDSARGKPYEQYF.

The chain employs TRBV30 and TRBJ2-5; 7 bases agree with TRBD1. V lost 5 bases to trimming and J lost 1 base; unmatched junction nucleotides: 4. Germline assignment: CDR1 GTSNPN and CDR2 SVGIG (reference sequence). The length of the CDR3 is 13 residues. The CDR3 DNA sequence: TGTGCCTGGGTGACAGGGCCCCAAGAGACCCAGTACTTC. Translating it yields CAWVTGPQETQYF.

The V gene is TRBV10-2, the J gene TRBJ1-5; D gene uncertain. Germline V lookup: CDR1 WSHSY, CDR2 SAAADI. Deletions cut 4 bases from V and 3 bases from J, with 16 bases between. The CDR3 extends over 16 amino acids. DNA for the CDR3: TGCGCCAGCAGTGGGAGTGGAGGACGGAACAATCAGCCCCAGCATTTT. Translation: CASSGSGGRNNQPQHF.